One and the same sample provided the 18 T cell receptor beta chains below, sequenced in a study of tumour-infiltrating T cells in Burkitt lymphoma. Only in-frame clones appear in the TCRdb table, and some are missing; sequencing was by immunoSEQ multiplex PCR. The data show some 14,000 clones, roughly 80% seen once. Specimen: tumor tissue. The receptors shown here come from a human donor with diffuse large B-cell lymphoma.

The chain combines TRBV7-9 with TRBJ2-7, with D maybe TRBD2 (6 bases). The V and J ends lost 5 bases and 7 bases respectively, with 12 bases between them. The germline V gene has CDR1 SEHNR and CDR2 FQNEAQ (reference sequence). The CDR3 totals 12 residues. Here the CDR3 DNA reads TGTGCCAGCAGCGGGGGGAAATTTGAGCAGTACTTC. It specifies CASSGGKFEQYF.

The chain employs TRBV5-1 and TRBJ1-1; 9 positions match TRBD1. CDR1 is SGHRS and CDR2 is YFSETQ in the germline V gene. J gave up 4 bases and V 5 bases, and 9 bases lay outside the gene matches. This CDR3 has 15 amino acids. CDR3 loop: CASRAYTGGRTEAFF. DNA of the CDR3: TGCGCCAGCAGGGCGTACACAGGGGGCCGCACTGAAGCTTTCTTT.

The chain combines TRBV27 with TRBJ1-1; D gene uncertain. From germline, CDR1 is MNHEY and CDR2 SMNVEV (reference sequence). The CDR3 is 13 residues long. Trimming cost V 0 bases and J 7 bases, with 9 bases left between them. CDR3 nucleotides: TGTGCCAGCAGTTTATCGTTAAGGAGTGAAGCTTTCTTT. Residues: CASSLSLRSEAFF.

The chain has TRBV7-9 and TRBJ1-1; no firm D call. V lost 4 bases, J lost 3 bases, and 6 bases lay in between. The CDR3 extends over 12 amino acids. Germline CDR1 and CDR2: SEHNR and FQNEAQ (reference sequence). The CDR3 spells CASSSKYTEAFF. The CDR3 coding sequence is TGTGCCAGCAGCTCCAAGTACACTGAAGCTTTCTTT.

This clone occurred a few times. V gene TRBV27 combines with J gene TRBJ2-6; the D is unclear. Per germline, CDR1 MNHEY and CDR2 SMNVEV (reference sequence). This CDR3 has 13 residues. V shed 2 bases and J shed 3 bases, with 2 bases lying between them. In DNA form, the CDR3 reads TGTGCCAGCAGTTTAGGTGGGGCCAACGTCCTGACTTTC. Amino acids: CASSLGGANVLTF.

CDR3 in DNA: TGCAGCGTTGATGGCGGGAGGCCGTTCGATACGCAGTATTTT. This translates into CSVDGGRPFDTQYF. This rearrangement joins TRBV29-1 to TRBJ2-3; 8 nucleotides match TRBD2. The germline V gene has CDR1 SQVTM and CDR2 ANQGSEA. Losses at the gene ends were 3 bases for V and 6 bases for J; bases not matched to a gene: 8. This CDR3 has 14 amino acids.

The V call is TRBV5-6, the J call TRBJ2-1, with TRBD2 as a possible D gene (5 bases). The CDR3 totals 12 residues. Between the trimmed V and J ends, which lost 1 base and 7 bases, there was a span of 6 bases. The germline gives CDR1 SGHDT, CDR2 YYEEEE. DNA for the CDR3: TGTGCCAGCAGCTTGAGGGAGAATGAGCAGTTCTTC. Amino acids: CASSLRENEQFF.

This clone was observed a handful of times. V usage is TRBV15 and J usage is TRBJ2-3; D possibly corresponds to TRBD1 (6 bases). CDR1 LNHNV and CDR2 YYDKDF come from the germline V gene (reference sequence). This CDR3 contains 15 residues. The V gene lost 5 bases and the J gene lost 1 base, with 13 bases spanning the gap. CDR3: CATSGRDIRTDTQYF. The DNA of the CDR3 is TGTGCCACCAGCGGACGGGACATCCGCACAGATACGCAGTATTTT.

Remarks on this clone: At one boundary the junction diverges from the germline segment, which might be a read error. The chain employs TRBV14 and TRBJ2-3; D gene uncertain. CDR3 length: 8 amino acids. Per the germline V gene, CDR1 is SGHDN and CDR2 is FVKESK. Here the CDR3 DNA reads TGTGCCAGCAGTCCAAATGCTTTT. Translating gives CASSPNAF.

The rearrangement links TRBV15 to TRBJ1-4; D may be TRBD1 (6 bases). CDR3 length: 15 residues. V gave up 4 bases and J gave up 8 bases, with 17 bases separating them. The germline CDR1 and CDR2 sequences are LNHNV and YYDKDF (reference sequence). DNA of the CDR3: TGTGCCACCAGCACCAGGGACACCAGGAGGGAAAAACTGTTTTTT. This gives the protein CATSTRDTRREKLFF. Based on the CDR3 plus reference TRBV15 and TRBJ1-4, the full variable domain is DAMVIQNPRYQVTQFGKPVTLSCSQTLNHNVMYWYQQKSSQAPKLLFHYYDKDFNNEADTPDNFQSRRPNTSFCFLDIRSPGLGDTAMYLCATSTRDTRREKLFFGSGTQLSVL.

The chain uses TRBV28 and TRBJ1-2, with D tentatively TRBD1 (5 bases). Germline V gene lookup returns CDR1 MDHEN and CDR2 SYDVKM. V lost 2 bases to trimming and J lost 2 bases, with 12 bases between them. The CDR3 runs 15 residues. CDR3 in DNA: TGTGCCAGCAGTTTAGGCTCAGGGCTGAACTATGGCTACACCTTC. Encoded protein: CASSLGSGLNYGYTF.

The chain carries TRBV5-5 and TRBJ2-2; 7 bases agree with TRBD1. This CDR3 spans 14 amino acids. V dropped 5 bases and J dropped 6; count of bases not matched to a gene: 7. CDR1 SGHKS and CDR2 YYEKEE come from the germline V gene (reference sequence). The CDR3 spells CASSYTTGPGELFF. As DNA, the CDR3 is TGTGCCAGCAGTTATACGACAGGGCCCGGGGAGCTGTTTTTT.

The V and J genes are TRBV19 and TRBJ2-7; D call uncertain. The CDR3 totals 16 residues. V was pared by 5 bases and J by 7 bases, with 24 bases between. Germline CDR1 and CDR2: LNHDA and SQIVND (reference sequence). The DNA of the CDR3 is TGTGCCAGTAGTCCCCGGTCAGAACCCTGCGAAAGAGAGCAGTACGTC. Translating it yields CASSPRSEPCEREQYV.

This chain links TRBV9 with TRBJ2-1; TRBD2 aligns across 9 bases. CDR3 length equals 16 residues. The germline CDR1 and CDR2 sequences are SGDLS and YYNGEE. The V segment lost 3 bases and the J segment 7 bases; nucleotides outside the gene matches: 11. The CDR3 protein is CASSEEAGGRENEQFF. The CDR3 DNA sequence: TGTGCCAGCAGCGAGGAAGCGGGAGGTCGGGAGAATGAGCAGTTCTTC.

This rearrangement joins TRBV5-1 to TRBJ2-5, with 8 bases aligning to TRBD1. V lost 3 bases and J lost 5; bases outside the gene matches: 15. This CDR3 contains 17 residues. CDR1 and CDR2 from the germline V gene are SGHRS and YFSETQ. The CDR3 nucleotides are TGCGCCAGCAGCTCGGTTCCCCAGGGGGCATTGGAGGAGACCCAGTACTTC. Its protein product is CASSSVPQGALEETQYF. The complete variable domain, with remaining parts taken from reference TRBV5-1 and TRBJ2-5, reads KAGVTQTPRYLIKTRGQQVTLSCSPISGHRSVSWYQQTPGQGLQFLFEYFSETQRNKGNFPGRFSGRQFSNSRSEMNVSTLELGDSALYLCASSSVPQGALEETQYFGPGTRLLVL.

The chain uses TRBV5-6 and TRBJ1-2; D uncertain. CDR1 SGHDT and CDR2 YYEEEE come from the germline V gene. This CDR3 has 13 amino acids. Trimming took off 0 bases at V and 5 bases at J, with 8 bases between the two ends. CDR3 nucleotide sequence: TGTGCCAGCAGCTTGGGCAGACTTTATGGCTACACCTTC. Translation gives CASSLGRLYGYTF.

The gene calls are TRBV27 and TRBJ2-7; D might be TRBD1 (7 bases). This CDR3 comprises 14 residues. V was cut by 5 bases and J by 7 bases, with 18 bases left in between. The germline CDR1 and CDR2 sequences are MNHEY and SMNVEV (reference sequence). CDR3 loop: CASSRGTARGEQYF. The CDR3 region has the DNA TGTGCCAGCAGTCGCGGGACAGCTAGGGGGGAGCAGTACTTC.

This clone appeared a few times. The V call is TRBV6-6, the J call TRBJ2-7, with a weak D call TRBD2 (6 bases). Germline lookup yields CDR1 MNHNY and CDR2 SVGAGI (reference sequence). V lost 0 bases and J lost 6, with 9 bases in between. CDR3 length equals 13 residues. The CDR3 bases are TGTGCCAGCAGTTACTCGATGGAGGGCGAGCAGTACTTC. Translating gives CASSYSMEGEQYF.